The next 27 T cell receptor beta chains were all read from a single sample in a study of identical twins. TCRdb redid the calling of the 5' RACE reads with MiXCR, one entry per CDR3 protein. There are more than 650,000 distinct CDR3 sequences in the sample; roughly 6.2% occur only once, and about 1.8% lies in the top ten. The sequenced sample was naive T cells sorted from blood. These receptors all stem from a young man in good health.

This clonotype has at least ten counts. This sequence joins TRBV20-1 and TRBJ1-5; D not resolved. This CDR3 has 12 residues. Germline V gene lookup returns CDR1 DFQATT and CDR2 SNEGSKA (reference sequence). Trimming took off 5 bases at V and 3 bases at J, with 8 bases between the two ends. CDR3 residues: CSALGFNQPQHF. For the CDR3, the DNA is TGCAGTGCTCTTGGTTTCAATCAGCCCCAGCATTTT.

This clonotype was detected a few times. The CDR3 ends on some other residue instead of the conserved phenylalanine or tryptophan, so this is likely a read error. The limits of the CDR3 on the DNA are not certain, so only TCRdb's listed CDR3 is given. This chain uses TRBV7-2 with TRBJ2-1; TRBD2, the table's D call, was not compared with the DNA. Germline CDR1 and CDR2: SGHTA and FQGNSA. The CDR3 spans 12 amino acids, including both terminal residues. CDR3 in amino acids: CASSLGGAISYL.

This clonotype was picked up many times. The rearrangement uses TRBV25-1 and TRBJ1-6, with TRBD1 matching over 7 bases. From germline, CDR1 is MGHDK and CDR2 SYGVNS. V shed 0 bases and J 7 bases; nucleotides not matched to a gene: 6. The CDR3 covers 16 residues. The CDR3, as DNA: TGTGCCAGCAGTGAATATCTGGGACAGATAAATTCACCCCTCCACTTT. Its protein is CASSEYLGQINSPLHF.

Many counts were recorded for this clonotype. The CDR3 DNA reads TGCAGTGCTAGTAGTGCTAGCGGGAATAAAGCCCAAGAGACCCAGTACTTC. It specifies CSASSASGNKAQETQYF. This chain links TRBV20-1 with TRBJ2-5; 9 nucleotides agree with TRBD2. There are 17 residues in the CDR3. The V and J ends lost 3 bases and 1 base, in that order; junction bases with no gene match: 12. Per the germline V gene, CDR1 is DFQATT and CDR2 is SNEGSKA (reference sequence).

This clonotype came up a few times. V gene TRBV10-2 combines with J gene TRBJ2-5, with TRBD2 matching 11 bases. Germline lookup yields CDR1 WSHSY and CDR2 SAAADI. This CDR3 has 14 amino acids. The V gene end was trimmed by 5 bases and the J gene end by 5 bases; junction bases not matched to a gene: 4. CDR3 nucleotide sequence: TGCGCCAGCAGTCAGATAGCGGGGGGGGAGACCCAGTACTTC. It encodes CASSQIAGGETQYF.

The rearrangement links TRBV3-1 to TRBJ2-5; D gene ambiguous. Trimming left V 3 bases short and J 8 bases short, with 13 bases between. Germline loops: CDR1 LGHDT, CDR2 YNNKEL (reference sequence). The CDR3 totals 13 residues. In nucleotides, the CDR3 is TGTGCCAGCAGCCAGTATCAGACACAAACCCAGTACTTC. It specifies CASSQYQTQTQYF.

Many counts were recorded for this clonotype. The chain employs TRBV12-3 or TRBV12-4 and TRBJ2-1; a weak D match, TRBD2 (5 bases). Trimming left V 6 bases short and J 10 bases short, with 10 bases between. The CDR3 has 11 amino acids. In nucleotides, the CDR3 is TGTGCCAGCAGCTATCCGGGGGAGCAGTTCTTC. Its translation is CASSYPGEQFF.

This clonotype has at least ten counts. V is TRBV4-1 and J is TRBJ2-1, with D tentatively TRBD2 (5 bases). The ends were cut back, 3 bases at V and 4 bases at J, with 13 bases in the middle. Looked up from germline, CDR1 is MGHRA and CDR2 is YSYEKL. The CDR3 runs to 15 residues. As DNA, the CDR3 is TGCGCCAGCAGCCATCACGGCGGGCCTTACAATGAGCAGTTCTTC. Translation gives CASSHHGGPYNEQFF.

In this sample, this clonotype turned up a few times. V and J are TRBV27 and TRBJ2-3; no firm D call. Germline CDR1 MNHEY, CDR2 SMNVEV (reference sequence). The CDR3 loop spans 14 amino acids. V dropped 6 bases and J dropped 5 bases, with 15 bases sitting between them. The CDR3 is CASRAIVLGDTQYF. CDR3 DNA: TGTGCCAGCAGGGCGATAGTATTGGGAGATACGCAGTATTTT.

In this sample, this clonotype turned up many times. The gene calls are TRBV29-1 and TRBJ1-2, with 9 bases fitting TRBD1. The CDR3 loop spans 12 amino acids. The trim removed 4 bases at V and 5 bases at J, leaving 2 bases unmatched. Germline CDR1 SQVTM, CDR2 ANQGSEA. The CDR3 spells CSVGTGEYGYTF. The DNA for the CDR3 is TGCAGCGTTGGGACAGGGGAGTATGGCTACACCTTC.

This clonotype was seen once. This rearrangement joins TRBV20-1 to TRBJ2-7, with a weak D call TRBD1 (5 bases). The V gene's germline CDR1 is DFQATT and CDR2 SNEGSKA (reference sequence). The CDR3 is made up of 13 amino acids. Trimming removed 6 bases at V and 2 bases at J, with 14 bases between. The chain's CDR3 is CSAKGVFPYEQYF. The CDR3 nucleotides are TGCAGTGCCAAAGGGGTTTTCCCCTACGAGCAGTACTTC.

The chain uses TRBV20-1 and TRBJ1-6; D perhaps matches TRBD1 (5 bases). The ends were cut back, 2 bases at V and 9 bases at J, with 11 bases in the middle. CDR1 is DFQATT and CDR2 is SNEGSKA in the germline V gene (reference sequence). This CDR3 is 13 amino acids long. CDR3 bases: TGCAGTGCTAGAAGGAACGGGGGTTCACCCCTCCACTTT. The encoded protein is CSARRNGGSPLHF.

The chain couples TRBV5-1 to TRBJ2-5, with 7 bases matching TRBD1. The CDR3 loop spans 14 amino acids. Trimming removed 0 bases from V and 5 bases from J; junction bases left unmatched: 4. CDR1 and CDR2 (germline): SGHRS, YFSETQ. CDR3 sequence: CASSLEGAWETQYF. DNA for the CDR3: TGCGCCAGCAGCTTGGAGGGGGCGTGGGAGACCCAGTACTTC. Variable domain in full (rest from reference TRBV5-1 and TRBJ2-5): KAGVTQTPRYLIKTRGQQVTLSCSPISGHRSVSWYQQTPGQGLQFLFEYFSETQRNKGNFPGRFSGRQFSNSRSEMNVSTLELGDSALYLCASSLEGAWETQYFGPGTRLLVL.

This clonotype has a handful of counts. This sequence joins TRBV7-6 and TRBJ2-1; TRBD2 matches 11 bases. This CDR3 is built from 17 residues. Germline values: CDR1 SGHVS, CDR2 FNYEAQ. V was clipped by 5 bases and J by 2 bases; unmatched bases: 8. Here the CDR3 DNA reads TGTGCCAGCAGCGTACCTAGCGGGAGGCCGACCTACAATGAGCAGTTCTTC. It encodes CASSVPSGRPTYNEQFF.

This chain links TRBV5-1 with TRBJ2-5; D gene ambiguous. This CDR3 has 12 residues. Trimming removed 0 bases from V and 10 bases from J, with 10 bases in between. CDR1 SGHRS and CDR2 YFSETQ come from the germline V gene. Here the CDR3 reads CASSLGQIGQYF. DNA of the CDR3: TGCGCCAGCAGCTTGGGGCAGATAGGCCAGTACTTC.

This clonotype was seen only a few times. This chain links TRBV28 with TRBJ2-7; D is possibly TRBD2 (5 bases). The CDR3 is 13 amino acids. CDR1 and CDR2 (germline): MDHEN, SYDVKM. Trimming shortened V by 7 bases and J by 3 bases, and 13 bases separated the two germline ends. The CDR3, as DNA: TGTGCCAGCACAGAAGCGGACCTCTACGAGCAGTACTTC. Its translation: CASTEADLYEQYF.

At least ten counts were recorded for this clonotype. V and J are TRBV20-1 and TRBJ2-2, with TRBD1 as a possible D gene (6 bases). The V and J ends lost 0 bases and 5 bases respectively, with 10 bases between them. This CDR3 region has 14 residues. Germline values: CDR1 DFQATT, CDR2 SNEGSKA (reference sequence). The CDR3 loop reads CSARDRGTTGELFF. The CDR3 DNA reads as TGCAGTGCTAGAGATAGGGGGACAACCGGGGAGCTGTTTTTT.

This clonotype turned up a few times. The chain uses TRBV3-1 and TRBJ2-6; D gene ambiguous. The CDR3 loop spans 18 amino acids. The V gene lost 1 base and the J gene lost 0 bases, with 13 bases spanning the gap. Germline V lookup: CDR1 LGHDT, CDR2 YNNKEL (reference sequence). The CDR3 sequence is CASSQVGGWASGANVLTF. DNA for the CDR3: TGTGCCAGCAGCCAAGTAGGTGGCTGGGCCTCTGGGGCCAACGTCCTGACTTTC.

In this sample, this clonotype turned up many times. The chain recombines TRBV28 with TRBJ2-7; the match to TRBD1 covers 8 bases. V shed 1 base and J 4 bases; nucleotides not matched to a gene: 6. CDR3 length equals 15 residues. Germline CDR1 and CDR2: MDHEN and SYDVKM. The chain's CDR3 is CASSLLGTGPYEQYF. As DNA, the CDR3 is TGTGCCAGCAGTTTATTGGGGACAGGCCCTTACGAGCAGTACTTC.

Ten or more counts support this clonotype. The gene calls are TRBV12-3 or TRBV12-4 and TRBJ2-2; TRBD2 might be the D (6 bases). Trimming left V 0 bases short and J 7 bases short, with 15 bases between. The CDR3 sequence is 16 residues long. CDR3 DNA: TGTGCCAGCAGTTTAGCGGTTGGGGGGTTCAGCGGGGAGCTGTTTTTT. It is translated as CASSLAVGGFSGELFF.

This clonotype was observed many times. The V and J genes are TRBV5-1 and TRBJ2-7; 10 bases line up with TRBD1. The length of the CDR3 is 14 residues. V was clipped by 4 bases and J by 5 bases; unmatched bases: 6. Germline assignment: CDR1 SGHRS and CDR2 YFSETQ. The CDR3 spells CASSPTGTGDEQYV. CDR3 coding DNA: TGCGCCAGCAGCCCTACCGGGACAGGGGACGAGCAGTACGTC.

The gene calls are TRBV20-1 and TRBJ2-2, with 9 bases matching TRBD2. The CDR3 spans 22 residues. Trimming removed 3 bases from V and 0 bases from J; junction bases left unmatched: 23. Germline CDR1 DFQATT, CDR2 SNEGSKA (reference sequence). CDR3 nucleotide sequence: TGCAGTGCTAGGGAGGGGCTCGCGGACAAGGGACTAGCAACCGCGAACACCGGGGAGCTGTTTTTT. Translating gives CSAREGLADKGLATANTGELFF.

This clonotype was found many times. V usage is TRBV7-9 and J usage is TRBJ2-7, with 10 bases matching TRBD2. The junction had 7 bases not matched to a gene; V was cut back by 2 bases and J by 3 bases. The CDR3 has 16 residues. The germline V gene has CDR1 SEHNR and CDR2 FQNEAQ (reference sequence). For the CDR3, the DNA is TGTGCCAGCAGCTTAATAGTAGCTAGCGGGAGCTACGAGCAGTACTTC. Its protein is CASSLIVASGSYEQYF.

DNA of the CDR3: TGTGCCAGCAGCCAAGAGGTTAGGACTGAGCAGTTCTTC. It translates to CASSQEVRTEQFF. The V call is TRBV3-1, the J call TRBJ2-1; D is unclear. The length of the CDR3 is 13 residues. V was shortened by 0 bases and J by 9 bases, with 9 bases between the two germline ends. Germline-derived CDR1 and CDR2 are LGHDT and YNNKEL (reference sequence).

This clonotype occurred a few times. The genes are TRBV20-1 and TRBJ1-1; 11 positions agree with TRBD1. V gave up 1 base and J gave up 4 bases; unmatched junction bases: 2. Per the germline V gene, CDR1 is DFQATT and CDR2 is SNEGSKA (reference sequence). This CDR3 is built from 14 residues. The CDR3 region is CSARAGTGGTEAFF. CDR3 in DNA: TGCAGTGCTAGAGCCGGGACAGGGGGCACTGAAGCTTTCTTT.

This clonotype showed up just a few times. V gene TRBV20-1 combines with J gene TRBJ2-4; 10 nucleotides align to TRBD2. The CDR3 consists of 14 residues. Germline V gives CDR1 DFQATT, CDR2 SNEGSKA (reference sequence). V dropped 1 base and J dropped 11; count of bases not matched to a gene: 8. The CDR3: CSARARTSGDVQYF. The DNA of the CDR3 is TGCAGTGCTAGAGCCCGGACTAGCGGAGACGTTCAGTACTTC.

This clonotype was detected ten times or more. V is TRBV4-2 and J is TRBJ2-7; 10 bases fit TRBD1. Germline lookup yields CDR1 LGHNA and CDR2 YNFKEQ. V shed 2 bases, J shed 0 bases, and the junction held 4 bases outside the gene matches. The CDR3 is made up of 16 amino acids. CDR3 nucleotides: TGTGCCAGCAGCCAACAGGGACAGGGGAGCTCCTACGAGCAGTACTTC. Translating it yields CASSQQGQGSSYEQYF.